The 23 T cell receptor beta chains below come from one sample, sequenced in a study of CD8 T cells in ankylosing spondylitis. Via MiXCR, TCRdb re-called the 5' RACE reads, giving one row per CDR3 protein. The sample records about 130,000 distinct CDR3 sequences, roughly 8.8% being singletons. The sequencing input was blood, either unsorted or a sorted T cell fraction (not recorded which). The receptors were sampled from a male donor with ankylosing spondylitis or in good health (not recorded which).

This clonotype was recorded many times. V usage is TRBV5-1 and J usage is TRBJ2-2; a weak D match, TRBD1 (7 bases). V was clipped by 4 bases and J by 2 bases, with 24 bases between them. CDR3 length: 19 amino acids. Germline CDR1 is SGHRS and CDR2 is YFSETQ. The CDR3 nucleotides read TGCGCCAGCAGCGAACAGGGGCCGGGGACTGGGGGAAACACCGGGGAGCTGTTTTTT. Amino acid sequence: CASSEQGPGTGGNTGELFF.

The sample holds many counts of this clonotype. This sequence joins TRBV20-1 and TRBJ1-1; D possibly corresponds to TRBD1 (6 bases). CDR1 DFQATT and CDR2 SNEGSKA come from the germline V gene (reference sequence). Trimming pared 1 base from V and 1 base from J, leaving 13 bases between. There are 15 residues in the CDR3. The CDR3 region has the DNA TGCAGTGCTAGAGTCGGGGGCGCGGGGAACACTGAAGCTTTCTTT. It is translated as CSARVGGAGNTEAFF.

J is TRBJ2-7 and V is TRBV6-2 or TRBV6-3; D not resolved. The CDR3 has 15 residues. The germline V gene has CDR1 MNHEY and CDR2 SVGEGT. The germline V and J ends were trimmed by 0 bases and 4 bases, with 13 bases remaining between them. The CDR3 reads CASSYSKAREYEQYF. CDR3 in DNA: TGTGCCAGCAGTTACTCGAAAGCTAGGGAATACGAGCAGTACTTC.

This clonotype came up once. This could be a read error, since a much larger clone is one nucleotide away. V usage is TRBV7-9 and J usage is TRBJ1-2, with D maybe TRBD1 (5 bases). From germline, CDR1 is SEHNR and CDR2 FQNEAQ (reference sequence). This CDR3 comprises 15 residues. V was shortened by 1 base and J by 4 bases, with 13 bases between the two germline ends. CDR3 sequence: CASSLGGAKGYGYTF. DNA for the CDR3: TGTGCCAGCAGCTTAGGAGGGGCGAAAGGCTATGGCTACACCTTC.

This chain links TRBV20-1 with TRBJ1-2; TRBD1 aligns across 8 bases. Germline CDR1 reads DFQATT; CDR2 reads SNEGSKA (reference sequence). This CDR3 has 13 residues. J was trimmed by 3 bases and V by 6 bases; bases with no gene match: 6. The CDR3 loop is CSARDRTYYGYTF. As DNA, the CDR3 is TGCAGTGCAAGGGACAGGACTTACTATGGCTACACCTTC.

The chain combines TRBV20-1 with TRBJ2-2; 11 bases line up with TRBD2. Germline CDR1 and CDR2: DFQATT and SNEGSKA (reference sequence). The CDR3 has 12 residues. The CDR3: CCSGRAPGELFF. The CDR3 coding sequence is TGCTGTAGCGGGAGGGCCCCCGGGGAGCTGTTTTTT.

At least ten counts were recorded for this clonotype. J is TRBJ2-5 and V is TRBV7-6, with TRBD2 matching 8 bases. Germline lookup yields CDR1 SGHVS and CDR2 FNYEAQ. Germline trimming cut 5 bases from V and 0 bases from J; bases unmatched to any gene: 2. The CDR3 has 14 amino acids. The CDR3 DNA is TGTGCCAGCAGCGATAGCGGGAACCAAGAGACCCAGTACTTC. It translates to CASSDSGNQETQYF.

This clonotype was observed at least ten times. The V gene is TRBV20-1, the J gene TRBJ2-7, with TRBD2 matching over 7 bases. The V and J ends lost 0 bases and 4 bases, in that order; junction bases with no gene match: 9. The V gene's germline CDR1 is DFQATT and CDR2 SNEGSKA (reference sequence). The CDR3 length is 15 residues. CDR3: CSARDGAAGRYEQYF. The CDR3 DNA reads TGCAGTGCTAGAGATGGTGCAGCGGGGAGGTACGAGCAGTACTTC.

The rearrangement uses TRBV11-2 and TRBJ2-2, with TRBD1 matching over 7 bases. Trimming at V came to 5 bases and at J to 4 bases, leaving 7 bases not matched to a gene. CDR3 length: 15 amino acids. The germline V gene has CDR1 SGHAT and CDR2 FQNNGV. The CDR3 spells CASSPRDSGTGELFF. CDR3 nucleotide sequence: TGTGCCAGCAGCCCGAGGGACAGCGGCACCGGGGAGCTGTTTTTT. The whole variable domain, remainder taken from reference TRBV11-2 and TRBJ2-2, is EAGVAQSPRYKIIEKRQSVAFWCNPISGHATLYWYQQILGQGPKLLIQFQNNGVVDDSQLPKDRFSAERLKGVDSTLKIQPAKLEDSAVYLCASSPRDSGTGELFFGEGSRLTVL.

Ten or more counts support this clonotype. The chain uses TRBV18 and TRBJ1-1; 8 positions match TRBD1. V was clipped by 4 bases and J by 3 bases; unmatched bases: 4. There are 14 residues in the CDR3. Germline V gene lookup returns CDR1 KGHSH and CDR2 LQKENI. The CDR3 DNA reads TGTGCCAGCTCACACGGACAGGGTGACACTGAAGCTTTCTTT. This codes for CASSHGQGDTEAFF.

This clonotype was observed many times. V gene TRBV28 combines with J gene TRBJ2-3; unclear D gene. Looked up from germline, CDR1 is MDHEN and CDR2 is SYDVKM. V was clipped by 4 bases and J by 1 base, with 15 bases between them. The length of the CDR3 is 16 residues. CDR3 sequence: CASSSRMKGGTDTQYF. CDR3 in DNA: TGTGCCAGCAGTTCACGGATGAAAGGAGGCACAGATACGCAGTATTTT.

This clonotype was recorded at least ten times. CDR3 nucleotide sequence: TGTGCCAGCAGCTTAGAGGTTAGCAGGGGAGGTGAGCAGTACTTC. Translating it yields CASSLEVSRGGEQYF. The chain recombines TRBV7-2 with TRBJ2-7, with D perhaps being TRBD1 or TRBD2 (6 bases each). In germline, CDR1 is SGHTA, CDR2 FQGNSA. The germline V and J ends were trimmed by 1 base and 7 bases, with 17 bases remaining between them. This CDR3 has 15 amino acids.

This clonotype was counted at least ten times. The gene calls are TRBV18 and TRBJ2-3; TRBD2 agrees at 11 bases. Germline assignment: CDR1 KGHSH and CDR2 LQKENI. V was pared by 5 bases and J by 0 bases, with 4 bases of the junction left unmatched. CDR3 length equals 16 residues. DNA for the CDR3: TGTGCCAGCTCATTGACTAGCGGGATCAGCACAGATACGCAGTATTTT. Protein sequence: CASSLTSGISTDTQYF.

This clonotype came up many times. Relative to the germline gene, one junction end is altered; a read error may explain this. The chain uses TRBV7-9 and TRBJ2-5, with TRBD2 identical over 7 bases. This CDR3 comprises 12 residues. The germline gives CDR1 SEHNR, CDR2 FQNEAQ (reference sequence). CDR3 in DNA: TGTGCCAGCAGCCAAATCGGACTAGGGGAGGATTTC. It yields the protein CASSQIGLGEDF.

This clonotype was counted many times. The V and J genes are TRBV4-1 and TRBJ2-3; TRBD2 aligns across 11 bases. CDR1 MGHRA and CDR2 YSYEKL come from the germline V gene. Trimming removed 0 bases from V and 2 bases from J; junction bases left unmatched: 19. This CDR3 contains 22 residues. Written as DNA, the CDR3 is TGCGCCAGCAGCCAAGATAAGCTGGGACTAGCGGATCAAGGAGGAATCACAGATACGCAGTATTTT. Protein: CASSQDKLGLADQGGITDTQYF.

This clonotype was observed at least ten times. CDR3 residues: CSARGRGTRLNEQFF. Here the CDR3 DNA reads TGCAGTGCTAGAGGGCGCGGGACCCGACTGAATGAGCAGTTCTTC. The chain links TRBV20-1 to TRBJ2-1; D is perhaps TRBD2 (6 bases). The V end lost 1 base, the J end lost 7 bases, and 17 bases lay between the germline ends. Per germline, CDR1 DFQATT and CDR2 SNEGSKA (reference sequence). CDR3 length equals 15 residues.

This clonotype was counted many times. The J gene is TRBJ2-7, the V gene TRBV5-1; no clear D gene. This CDR3 spans 15 amino acids. Germline CDR1 is SGHRS and CDR2 is YFSETQ. V shed 0 bases and J shed 6 bases, with 16 bases lying between them. This chain's CDR3 is CASSLDGSSYSEQYF. CDR3 coding DNA: TGCGCCAGCAGCTTGGACGGGTCCTCTTATTCCGAGCAGTACTTC.

The chain employs TRBV6-6 and TRBJ1-1; no definite D call. Between the trimmed V and J ends, which lost 6 bases and 4 bases, there was a span of 12 bases. This CDR3 has 13 residues. The germline V gene has CDR1 MNHNY and CDR2 SVGAGI (reference sequence). The CDR3 bases are TGTGCCAGCAGCAAAGAGTGGGTCACTGAAGCTTTCTTT. Amino acids: CASSKEWVTEAFF.

This clonotype was picked up many times. In DNA form, the CDR3 reads TGTGCCAGCAGCTTAGCCGTGACCCAGTACTTC. Translating it yields CASSLAVTQYF. The chain couples TRBV7-2 to TRBJ2-5; D call uncertain. Trimming left V 0 bases short and J 7 bases short, with 3 bases between. The germline CDR1 and CDR2 sequences are SGHTA and FQGNSA. This CDR3 comprises 11 residues.

The chain joins TRBV7-2 to TRBJ2-7; 7 bases are a match to TRBD2. This CDR3 comprises 15 residues. With 2 bases clipped from V and 2 bases from J, the junction kept 6 bases outside the gene matches. CDR1 and CDR2 from the germline V gene are SGHTA and FQGNSA. CDR3 DNA sequence: TGTGCCAGCAGCTTACCCCGGACTAGACCCTACGAGCAGTACTTC. It is translated as CASSLPRTRPYEQYF.

This clonotype was seen a handful of times. The chain has TRBV29-1 and TRBJ2-5; tentative D call: TRBD2 (6 bases). The CDR3 runs 12 residues. V was pared by 5 bases and J by 3 bases, with 10 bases between. Germline lookup yields CDR1 SQVTM and CDR2 ANQGSEA. The CDR3 loop reads CSVPGRKETQYF. CDR3 DNA: TGCAGCGTTCCTGGGAGGAAAGAGACCCAGTACTTC.

The chain recombines TRBV12-3 or TRBV12-4 with TRBJ2-1, with D hard to call. The CDR3 has 14 residues. The V and J ends lost 3 bases and 6 bases respectively, with 12 bases between them. The CDR3 spells CASSLGTLGNEQFF. The CDR3 DNA reads as TGTGCCAGCAGTTTGGGAACCCTGGGCAATGAGCAGTTCTTC.

The sample holds one count of this clonotype. This chain connects TRBV3-1 to TRBJ2-2; D unclear. Germline CDR1 is LGHDT and CDR2 is YNNKEL (reference sequence). Deletions cut 2 bases from V and 3 bases from J, with 16 bases between. The CDR3 is made up of 17 amino acids. Here the CDR3 reads CASSQQLGSAYTGELFF. In DNA form, the CDR3 reads TGTGCCAGCAGCCAACAACTGGGGTCAGCTTACACCGGGGAGCTGTTTTTT.